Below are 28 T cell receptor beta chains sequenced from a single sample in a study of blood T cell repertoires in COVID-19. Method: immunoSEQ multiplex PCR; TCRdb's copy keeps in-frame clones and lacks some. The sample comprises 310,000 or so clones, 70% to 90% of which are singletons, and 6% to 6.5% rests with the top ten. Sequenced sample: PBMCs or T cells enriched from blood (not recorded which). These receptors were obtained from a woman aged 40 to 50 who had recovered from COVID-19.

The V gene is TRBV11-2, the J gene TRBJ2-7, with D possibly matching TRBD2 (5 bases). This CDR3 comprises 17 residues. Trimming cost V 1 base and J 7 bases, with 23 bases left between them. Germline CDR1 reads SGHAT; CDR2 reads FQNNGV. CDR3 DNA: TGTGCCAGCAGCTTAGTTGTTCCGACCTACACATCGGGAGAGCAGTACTTC. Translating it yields CASSLVVPTYTSGEQYF.

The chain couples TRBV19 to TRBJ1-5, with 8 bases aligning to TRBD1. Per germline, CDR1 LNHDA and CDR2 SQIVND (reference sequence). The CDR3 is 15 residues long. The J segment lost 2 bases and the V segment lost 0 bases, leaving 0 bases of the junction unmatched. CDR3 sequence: CASSIEQGGNQPQHF. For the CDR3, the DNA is TGTGCCAGTAGTATAGAACAGGGGGGCAATCAGCCCCAGCATTTT.

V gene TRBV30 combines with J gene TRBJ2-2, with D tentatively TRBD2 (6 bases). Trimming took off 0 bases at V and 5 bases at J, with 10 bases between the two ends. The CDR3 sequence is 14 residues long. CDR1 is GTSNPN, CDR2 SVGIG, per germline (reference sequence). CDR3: CAWSVRGGTGELFF. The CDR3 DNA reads TGTGCCTGGAGTGTACGCGGAGGGACCGGGGAGCTGTTTTTT.

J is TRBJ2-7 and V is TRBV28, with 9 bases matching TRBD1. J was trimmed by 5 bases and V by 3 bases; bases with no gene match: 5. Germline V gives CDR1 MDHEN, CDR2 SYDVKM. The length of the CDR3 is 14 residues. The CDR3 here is CASSFRDRVNEQYF. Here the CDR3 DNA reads TGTGCCAGCAGTTTCCGGGACAGGGTCAACGAGCAGTACTTC.

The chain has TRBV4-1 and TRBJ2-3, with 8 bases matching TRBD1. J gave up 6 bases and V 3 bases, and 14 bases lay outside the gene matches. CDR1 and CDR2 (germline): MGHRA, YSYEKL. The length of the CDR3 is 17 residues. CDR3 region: CASSQSPPRGRSDTQYF. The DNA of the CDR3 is TGCGCCAGCAGCCAGTCCCCGCCCAGGGGGCGGTCGGATACGCAGTATTTT.

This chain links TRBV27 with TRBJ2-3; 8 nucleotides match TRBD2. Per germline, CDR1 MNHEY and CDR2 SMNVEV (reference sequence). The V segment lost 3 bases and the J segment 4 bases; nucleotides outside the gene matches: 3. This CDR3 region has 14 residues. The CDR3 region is CASSFGRGADTQYF. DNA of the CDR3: TGTGCCAGCAGTTTCGGGAGGGGCGCAGATACGCAGTATTTT.

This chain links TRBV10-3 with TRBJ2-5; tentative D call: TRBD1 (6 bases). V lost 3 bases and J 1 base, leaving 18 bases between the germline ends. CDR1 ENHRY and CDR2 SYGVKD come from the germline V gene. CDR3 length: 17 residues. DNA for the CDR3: TGTGCCATCAGTGACATGGCAGGGGCCCCGGCCCAAGAGACCCAGTACTTC. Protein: CAISDMAGAPAQETQYF.

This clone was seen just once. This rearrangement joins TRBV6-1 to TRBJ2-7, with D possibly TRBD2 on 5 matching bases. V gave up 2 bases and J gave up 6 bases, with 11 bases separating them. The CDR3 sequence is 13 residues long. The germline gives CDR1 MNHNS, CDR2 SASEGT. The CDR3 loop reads CASSEFGESEQYF. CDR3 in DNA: TGTGCCAGCAGTGAATTCGGGGAGAGCGAGCAGTACTTC.

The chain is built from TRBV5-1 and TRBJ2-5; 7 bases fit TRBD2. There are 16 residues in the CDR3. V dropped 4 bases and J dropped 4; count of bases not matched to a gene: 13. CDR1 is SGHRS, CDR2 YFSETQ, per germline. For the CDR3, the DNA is TGCGCCAGCAGCCTGGGGGACTATCTAAAGGGAGAGACCCAGTACTTC. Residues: CASSLGDYLKGETQYF.

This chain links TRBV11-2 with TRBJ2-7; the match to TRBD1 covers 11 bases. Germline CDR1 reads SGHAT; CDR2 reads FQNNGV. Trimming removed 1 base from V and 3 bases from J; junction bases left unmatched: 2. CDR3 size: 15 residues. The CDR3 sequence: CASSLGGTGGYEQYF. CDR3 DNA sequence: TGTGCCAGCAGCTTAGGGGGGACAGGGGGCTACGAGCAGTACTTC.

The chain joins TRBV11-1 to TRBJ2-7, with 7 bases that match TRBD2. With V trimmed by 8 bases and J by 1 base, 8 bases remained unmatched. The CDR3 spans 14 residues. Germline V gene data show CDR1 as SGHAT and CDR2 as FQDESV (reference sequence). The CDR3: CASGPRRGSYEQYF. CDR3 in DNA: TGTGCCAGCGGACCCCGGCGGGGGTCCTACGAGCAGTACTTC.

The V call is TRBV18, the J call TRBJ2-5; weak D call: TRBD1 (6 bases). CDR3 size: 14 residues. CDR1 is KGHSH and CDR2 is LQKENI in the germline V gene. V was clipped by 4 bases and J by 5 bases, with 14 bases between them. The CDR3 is CASSRTQGLETQYF. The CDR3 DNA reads TGTGCCAGCTCACGAACACAGGGTCTTGAGACCCAGTACTTC.

CDR3 nucleotides: TGTGCCAGCAGTGACTACTTGGTTAAATACTTC. Its protein is CASSDYLVKYF. The chain recombines TRBV6-2 or TRBV6-3 with TRBJ2-7, with D perhaps TRBD2 (5 bases). The V gene's germline CDR1 is MNHEY and CDR2 SVGEGT. This CDR3 has 11 amino acids. The V and J ends lost 5 bases and 13 bases respectively, with 15 bases between them.

The CDR3 nucleotides are TGTGCCAGCAGCTCCAGACTAGCGGTTACCTACGAGCAGTACTTC. Translation: CASSSRLAVTYEQYF. This chain links TRBV7-2 with TRBJ2-7; TRBD2 aligns across 9 bases. CDR3 length equals 15 residues. V lost 4 bases, J lost 2 bases, and 6 bases stayed unmatched. Per the germline V gene, CDR1 is SGHTA and CDR2 is FQGNSA.

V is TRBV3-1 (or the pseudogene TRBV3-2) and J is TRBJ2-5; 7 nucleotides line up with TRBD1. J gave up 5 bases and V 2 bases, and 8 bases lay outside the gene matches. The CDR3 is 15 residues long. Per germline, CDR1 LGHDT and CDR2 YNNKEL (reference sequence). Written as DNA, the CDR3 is TGTGCCAGCAGCCAACGGCTAGGGGGCGGTGAGACCCAGTACTTC. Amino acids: CASSQRLGGGETQYF.

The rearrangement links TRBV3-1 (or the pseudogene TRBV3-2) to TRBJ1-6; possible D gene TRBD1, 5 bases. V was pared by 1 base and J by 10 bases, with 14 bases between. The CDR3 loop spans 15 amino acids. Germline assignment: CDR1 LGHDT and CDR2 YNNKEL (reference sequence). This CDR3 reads CASSQGGQGRSPLHF. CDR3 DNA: TGTGCCAGCAGCCAAGGAGGCCAGGGCAGATCACCCCTCCACTTT.

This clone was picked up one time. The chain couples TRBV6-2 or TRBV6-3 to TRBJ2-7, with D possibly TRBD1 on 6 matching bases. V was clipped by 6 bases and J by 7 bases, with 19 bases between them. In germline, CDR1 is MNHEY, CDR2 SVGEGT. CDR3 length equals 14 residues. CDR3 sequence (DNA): TGTGCCAGCAGCCAAGGGGGTCCTACGAAGGAGCAGTACTTC. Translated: CASSQGGPTKEQYF.

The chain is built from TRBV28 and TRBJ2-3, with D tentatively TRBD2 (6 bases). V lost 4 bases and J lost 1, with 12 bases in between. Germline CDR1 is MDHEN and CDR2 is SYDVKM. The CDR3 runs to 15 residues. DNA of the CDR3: TGTGCCAGCAGTTCCCCTGGGACTGGCACAGATACGCAGTATTTT. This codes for CASSSPGTGTDTQYF.

The CDR3 coding sequence is TGTGCCACCAGTGCCCCGACAGAGGATAGCAATCAGCCCCAGCATTTT. Protein product: CATSAPTEDSNQPQHF. This rearrangement joins TRBV24-1 to TRBJ1-5; TRBD1 is a possible D gene (5 bases). Germline-derived CDR1 and CDR2 are KGHDR and SFDVKD. The CDR3 spans 16 residues. V was shortened by 5 bases and J by 0 bases, with 13 bases between the two germline ends.

The CDR3 DNA reads TGTGCCTGGAACGACAGGTACCAAGAGACCCAGTACTTC. It is translated as CAWNDRYQETQYF. The chain is built from TRBV30 and TRBJ2-5, with D possibly being TRBD1 (6 bases). The length of the CDR3 is 13 residues. V lost 4 bases and J 0 bases, leaving 9 bases between the germline ends. Germline V gives CDR1 GTSNPN, CDR2 SVGIG (reference sequence).

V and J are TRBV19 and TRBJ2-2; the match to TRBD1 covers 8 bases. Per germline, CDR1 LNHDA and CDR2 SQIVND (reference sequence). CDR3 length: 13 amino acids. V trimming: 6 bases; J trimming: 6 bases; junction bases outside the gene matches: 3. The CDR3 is CASRATGAGELFF. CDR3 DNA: TGTGCCAGTAGGGCGACAGGGGCCGGGGAGCTGTTTTTT.

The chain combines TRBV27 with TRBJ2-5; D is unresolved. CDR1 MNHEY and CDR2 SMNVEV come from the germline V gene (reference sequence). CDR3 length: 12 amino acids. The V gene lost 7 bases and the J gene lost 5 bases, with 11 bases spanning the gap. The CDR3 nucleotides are TGTGCCAGCACCCTCCCGCGGGAGACCCAGTACTTC. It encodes CASTLPRETQYF.

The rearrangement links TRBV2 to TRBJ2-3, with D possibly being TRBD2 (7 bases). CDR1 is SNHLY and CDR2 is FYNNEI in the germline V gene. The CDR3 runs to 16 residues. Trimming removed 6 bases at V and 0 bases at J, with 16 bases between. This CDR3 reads CASRGSGTPSTDTQYF. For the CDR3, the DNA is TGTGCCAGCAGGGGGAGCGGGACACCTAGCACAGATACGCAGTATTTT.

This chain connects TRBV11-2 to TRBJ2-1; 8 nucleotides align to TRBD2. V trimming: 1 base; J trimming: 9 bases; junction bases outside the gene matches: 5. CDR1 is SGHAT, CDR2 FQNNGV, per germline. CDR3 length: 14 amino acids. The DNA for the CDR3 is TGTGCCAGCAGCTTAGGTGCGGGAGGAGGTGAGCAGTTCTTC. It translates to CASSLGAGGGEQFF.

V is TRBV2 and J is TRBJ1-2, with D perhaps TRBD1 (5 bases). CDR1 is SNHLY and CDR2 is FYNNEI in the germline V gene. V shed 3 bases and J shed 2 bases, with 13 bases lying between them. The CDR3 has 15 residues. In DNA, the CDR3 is TGTGCCAGCAGTGACGGGGAGGGACTGAACTATGGCTACACCTTC. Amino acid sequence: CASSDGEGLNYGYTF.

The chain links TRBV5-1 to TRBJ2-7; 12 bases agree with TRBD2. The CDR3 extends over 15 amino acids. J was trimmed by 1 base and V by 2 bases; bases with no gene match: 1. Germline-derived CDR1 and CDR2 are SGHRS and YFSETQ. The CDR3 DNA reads TGCGCCAGCAGCTTAACTAGCGGGAGGTCCTACGAGCAGTACTTC. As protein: CASSLTSGRSYEQYF. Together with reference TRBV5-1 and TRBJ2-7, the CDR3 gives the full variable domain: KAGVTQTPRYLIKTRGQQVTLSCSPISGHRSVSWYQQTPGQGLQFLFEYFSETQRNKGNFPGRFSGRQFSNSRSEMNVSTLELGDSALYLCASSLTSGRSYEQYFGPGTRLTVT.

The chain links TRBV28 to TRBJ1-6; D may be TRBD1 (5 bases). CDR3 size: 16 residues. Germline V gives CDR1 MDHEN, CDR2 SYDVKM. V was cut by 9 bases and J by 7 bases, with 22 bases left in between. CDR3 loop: CASGSPGSLENSPLHF. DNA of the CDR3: TGTGCCAGTGGTAGTCCAGGGTCCCTAGAAAATTCACCCCTCCACTTT. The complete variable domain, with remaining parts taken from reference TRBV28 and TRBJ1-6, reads DVKVTQSSRYLVKRTGEKVFLECVQDMDHENMFWYRQDPGLGLRLIYFSYDVKMKEKGDIPEGYSVSREKKERFSLILESASTNQTSMYLCASGSPGSLENSPLHFGNGTRLTVT.

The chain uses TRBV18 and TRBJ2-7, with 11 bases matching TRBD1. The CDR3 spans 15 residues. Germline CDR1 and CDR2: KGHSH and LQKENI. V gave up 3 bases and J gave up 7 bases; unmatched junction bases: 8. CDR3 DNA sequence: TGTGCCAGCTCACCCCTAGGACAGGGGGCTGGGGAGCAGTACTTC. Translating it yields CASSPLGQGAGEQYF.